This TCR beta chain appears in the sequencing data of a study of cytomegalovirus exposure and HLA in healthy donors. Study as a whole: The same platform used for the 666 first-cohort repertoires was also used for the 120 or so validation repertoires, as a later analysis reported.

On this clone itself: What it recognizes is unknown.

In germline, CDR1 is GTSNPN, CDR2 SVGIG (reference sequence). CDR3 length: 14 amino acids. The V and J ends lost 4 bases and 5 bases respectively, with 15 bases between them. Points from the study as a whole: The tendency of first-cohort TCR clusters to co-occur in the roughly 120 validation repertoires was the finding of a later analysis. Specificity for CMV antigens was confirmed in vitro for three of the CMV-associated chains. The classifier was said to identify cytomegalovirus status with high specificity and sensitivity.

Data came from immunoSEQ multiplex PCR; TCRdb stores just in-frame clones and leaves some out. This table holds 120,000 or so clones, 89% found once. The chain combines TRBV30 with TRBJ1-3, with D perhaps TRBD1 (5 bases). Sequenced sample: PBMCs. The receptor was isolated from a woman aged 18 to 35 in good health and CMV-seronegative. The CDR3 loop reads CAWNADRPRNTIYF. For the CDR3, the DNA is TGTGCCTGGAACGCCGACAGACCAAGAAACACCATATATTTT.